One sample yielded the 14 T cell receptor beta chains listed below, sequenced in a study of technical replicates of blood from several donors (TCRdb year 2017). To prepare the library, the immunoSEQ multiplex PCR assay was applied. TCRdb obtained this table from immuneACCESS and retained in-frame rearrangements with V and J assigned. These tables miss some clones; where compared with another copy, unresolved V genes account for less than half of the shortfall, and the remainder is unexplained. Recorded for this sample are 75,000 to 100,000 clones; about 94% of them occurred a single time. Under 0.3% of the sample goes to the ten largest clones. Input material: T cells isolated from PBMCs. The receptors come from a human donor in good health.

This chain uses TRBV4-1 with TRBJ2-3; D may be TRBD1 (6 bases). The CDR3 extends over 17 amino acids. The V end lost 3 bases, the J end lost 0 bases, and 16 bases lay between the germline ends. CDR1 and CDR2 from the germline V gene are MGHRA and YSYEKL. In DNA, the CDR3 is TGCGCCAGCAGCCATGTGACAGGTATCCCTAGCACAGATACGCAGTATTTT. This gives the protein CASSHVTGIPSTDTQYF.

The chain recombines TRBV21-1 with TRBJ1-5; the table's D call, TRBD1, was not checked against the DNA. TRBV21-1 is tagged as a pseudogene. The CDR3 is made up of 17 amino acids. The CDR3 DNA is TGTGCCAGCAGCAAAGAAGCAGGGGACCATAGCAATCAGCCCCAGCATTTT. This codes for CASSKEAGDHSNQPQHF.

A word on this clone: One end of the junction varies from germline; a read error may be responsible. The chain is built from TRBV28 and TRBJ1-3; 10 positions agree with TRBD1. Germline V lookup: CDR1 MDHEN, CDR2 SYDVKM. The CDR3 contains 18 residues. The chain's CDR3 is CASSFRGTGALYGDTIYF. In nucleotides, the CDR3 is TGTGCCAGCAGTTTCAGGGGGACAGGGGCACTGTATGGAGACACCATATATTTT. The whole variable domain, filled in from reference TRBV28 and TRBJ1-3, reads DVKVTQSSRYLVKRTGEKVFLECVQDMDHENMFWYRQDPGLGLRLIYFSYDVKMKEKGDIPEGYSVSREKKERFSLILESASTNQTSMYLCASSFRGTGALYGDTIYFGEGSWLTVV.

The CDR3 nucleotides are TGTGCCAGCAGGGTACCGGGACAGGGCTACGAGCAGTACTTC. Encoded protein: CASRVPGQGYEQYF. The rearrangement uses TRBV28 and TRBJ2-7; 9 nucleotides line up with TRBD1. Losses at the gene ends were 6 bases for V and 3 bases for J; bases not matched to a gene: 6. This CDR3 spans 14 amino acids. Germline V gene lookup returns CDR1 MDHEN and CDR2 SYDVKM.

The CDR3 coding sequence is TGTGCCAGCCTGGGGGACAGGTCTAACTATGGCTACACCTTC. Translated, it gives CASLGDRSNYGYTF. The chain combines TRBV9 with TRBJ1-2, with TRBD1 identical over 8 bases. Germline CDR1 is SGDLS and CDR2 is YYNGEE. The CDR3 sequence is 14 residues long. Germline trimming cut 7 bases from V and 0 bases from J; bases unmatched to any gene: 5.

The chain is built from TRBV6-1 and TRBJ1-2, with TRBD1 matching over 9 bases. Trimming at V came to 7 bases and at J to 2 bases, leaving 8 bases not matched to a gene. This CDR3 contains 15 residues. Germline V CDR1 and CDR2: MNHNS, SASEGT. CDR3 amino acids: CASNWAGQGNYGYTF. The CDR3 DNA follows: TGTGCCAGCAATTGGGCCGGACAGGGGAACTATGGCTACACCTTC.

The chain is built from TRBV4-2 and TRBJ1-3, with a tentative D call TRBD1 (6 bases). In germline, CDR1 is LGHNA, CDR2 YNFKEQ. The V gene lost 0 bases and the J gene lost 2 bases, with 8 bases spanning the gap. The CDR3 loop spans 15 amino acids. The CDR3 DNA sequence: TGTGCCAGCAGCCAAGAGGGGGACACTGGAAACACCATATATTTT. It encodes CASSQEGDTGNTIYF.

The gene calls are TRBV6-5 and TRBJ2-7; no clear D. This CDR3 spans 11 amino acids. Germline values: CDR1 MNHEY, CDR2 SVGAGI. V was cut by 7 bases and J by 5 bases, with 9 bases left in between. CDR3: CASNRGNEQYF. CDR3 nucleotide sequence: TGTGCCAGCAACCGAGGCAACGAGCAGTACTTC.

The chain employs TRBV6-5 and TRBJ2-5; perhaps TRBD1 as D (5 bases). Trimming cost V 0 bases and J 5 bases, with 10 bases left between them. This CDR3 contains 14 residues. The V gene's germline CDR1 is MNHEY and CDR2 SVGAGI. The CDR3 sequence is CASSYSLAGETQYF. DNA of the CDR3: TGTGCCAGCAGTTACTCGTTAGCAGGGGAGACCCAGTACTTC.

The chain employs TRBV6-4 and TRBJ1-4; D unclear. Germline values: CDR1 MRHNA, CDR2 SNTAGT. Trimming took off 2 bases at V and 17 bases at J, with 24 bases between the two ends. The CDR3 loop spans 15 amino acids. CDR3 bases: TGTGCCAGCAGTGACCTAGTGACCCTACCAAGTCGCTGTTTTTTT. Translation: CASSDLVTLPSRCFF.

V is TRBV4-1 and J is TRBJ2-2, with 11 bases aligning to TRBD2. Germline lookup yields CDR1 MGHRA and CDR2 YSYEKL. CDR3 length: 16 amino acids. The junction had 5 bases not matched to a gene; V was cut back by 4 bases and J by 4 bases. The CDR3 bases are TGCGCCAGCAGCCCATATAGCGGGGGGGCCACCGGGGAGCTGTTTTTT. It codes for CASSPYSGGATGELFF.

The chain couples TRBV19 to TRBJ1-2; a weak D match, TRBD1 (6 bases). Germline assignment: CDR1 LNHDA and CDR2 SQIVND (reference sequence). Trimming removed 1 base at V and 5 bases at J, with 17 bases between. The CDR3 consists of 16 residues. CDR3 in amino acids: CASSIARKQGGYGYTF. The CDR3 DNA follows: TGTGCCAGTAGTATAGCGCGGAAACAGGGCGGGTATGGCTACACCTTC.

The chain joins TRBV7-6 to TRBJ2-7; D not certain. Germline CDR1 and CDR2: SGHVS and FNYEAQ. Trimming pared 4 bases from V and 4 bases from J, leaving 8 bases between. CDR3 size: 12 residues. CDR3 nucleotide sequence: TGTGCCAGCAGCTCTACGCATTACGAGCAGTACTTC. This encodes CASSSTHYEQYF.

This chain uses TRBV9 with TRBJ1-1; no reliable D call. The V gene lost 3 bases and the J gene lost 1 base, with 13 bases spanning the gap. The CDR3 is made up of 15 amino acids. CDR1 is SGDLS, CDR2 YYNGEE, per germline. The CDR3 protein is CASSGKKAGNTEAFF. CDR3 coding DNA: TGTGCCAGCAGCGGGAAGAAGGCAGGGAACACTGAAGCTTTCTTT.